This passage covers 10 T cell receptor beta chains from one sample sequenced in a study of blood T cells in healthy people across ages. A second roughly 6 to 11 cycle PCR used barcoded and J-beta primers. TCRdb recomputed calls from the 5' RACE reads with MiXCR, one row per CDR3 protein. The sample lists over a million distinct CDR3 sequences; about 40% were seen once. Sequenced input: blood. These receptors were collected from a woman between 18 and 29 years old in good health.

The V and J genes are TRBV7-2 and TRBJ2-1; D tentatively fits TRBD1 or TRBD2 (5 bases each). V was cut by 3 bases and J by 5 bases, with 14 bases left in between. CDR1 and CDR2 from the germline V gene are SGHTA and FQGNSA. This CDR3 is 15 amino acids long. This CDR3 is CASSFQVGDHNEQFF. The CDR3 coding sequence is TGTGCCAGCAGCTTCCAGGTGGGGGACCACAATGAGCAGTTCTTC.

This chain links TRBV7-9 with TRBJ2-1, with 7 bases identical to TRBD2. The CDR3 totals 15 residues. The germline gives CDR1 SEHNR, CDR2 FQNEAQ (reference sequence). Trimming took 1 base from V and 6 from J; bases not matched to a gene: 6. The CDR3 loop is CASSLGSGTTNEQFF. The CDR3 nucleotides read TGTGCCAGCAGCTTAGGTTCTGGGACTACCAATGAGCAGTTCTTC.

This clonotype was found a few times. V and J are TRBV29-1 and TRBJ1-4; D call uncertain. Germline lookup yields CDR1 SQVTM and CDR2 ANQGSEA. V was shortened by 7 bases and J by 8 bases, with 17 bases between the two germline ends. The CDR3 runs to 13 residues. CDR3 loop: CSAGDRIGEKLFF. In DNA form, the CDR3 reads TGCAGCGCAGGAGACCGAATCGGGGAAAAACTGTTTTTT.

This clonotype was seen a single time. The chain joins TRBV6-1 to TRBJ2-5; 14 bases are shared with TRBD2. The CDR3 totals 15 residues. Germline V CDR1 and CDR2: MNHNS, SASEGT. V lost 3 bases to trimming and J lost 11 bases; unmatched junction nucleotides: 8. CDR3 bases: TGTGCCAGCAGTGACCTACAGACTAGCGGGAGGGCGCAGTACTTC. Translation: CASSDLQTSGRAQYF.

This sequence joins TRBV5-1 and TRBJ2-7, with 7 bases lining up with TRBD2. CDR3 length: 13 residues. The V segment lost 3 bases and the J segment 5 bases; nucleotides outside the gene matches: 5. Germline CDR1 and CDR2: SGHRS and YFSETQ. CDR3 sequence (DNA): TGCGCCAGCAGCTGGCAGGGAGGGGACGAGCAGTACTTC. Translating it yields CASSWQGGDEQYF.

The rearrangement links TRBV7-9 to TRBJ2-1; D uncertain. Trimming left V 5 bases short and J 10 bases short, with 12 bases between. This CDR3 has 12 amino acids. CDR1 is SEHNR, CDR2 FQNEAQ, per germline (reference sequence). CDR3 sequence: CASSPDPYEQFF. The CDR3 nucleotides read TGTGCCAGCAGCCCAGATCCCTACGAGCAGTTCTTC.

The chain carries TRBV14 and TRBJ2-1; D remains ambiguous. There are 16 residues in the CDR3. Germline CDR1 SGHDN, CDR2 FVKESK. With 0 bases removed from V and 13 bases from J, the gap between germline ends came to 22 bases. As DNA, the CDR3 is TGTGCCAGCAGCCAAGACCGAGGCAGGACCCAAGAGACCCAGTTCTTC. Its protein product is CASSQDRGRTQETQFF.

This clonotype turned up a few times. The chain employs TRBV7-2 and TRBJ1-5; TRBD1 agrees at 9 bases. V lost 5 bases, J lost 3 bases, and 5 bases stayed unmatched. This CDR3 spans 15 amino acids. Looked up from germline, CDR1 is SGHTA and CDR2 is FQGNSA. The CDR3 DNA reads TGTGCCAGCAGCCCAGGACAGGGGCTCAATCAGCCCCAGCATTTT. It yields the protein CASSPGQGLNQPQHF.

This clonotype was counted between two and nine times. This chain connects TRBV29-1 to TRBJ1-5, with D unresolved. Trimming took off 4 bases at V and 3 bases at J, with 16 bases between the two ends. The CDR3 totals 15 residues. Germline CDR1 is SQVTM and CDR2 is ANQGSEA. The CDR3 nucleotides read TGCAGCGTTGTATTTATCGGGGTTCCCAATCAGCCCCAGCATTTT. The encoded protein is CSVVFIGVPNQPQHF. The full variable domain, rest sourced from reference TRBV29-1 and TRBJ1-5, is SAVISQKPSRDICQRGTSLTIQCQVDSQVTMMFWYRQQPGQSLTLIATANQGSEATYESGFVIDKFPISRPNLTFSTLTVSNMSPEDSSIYLCSVVFIGVPNQPQHFGDGTRLSIL.

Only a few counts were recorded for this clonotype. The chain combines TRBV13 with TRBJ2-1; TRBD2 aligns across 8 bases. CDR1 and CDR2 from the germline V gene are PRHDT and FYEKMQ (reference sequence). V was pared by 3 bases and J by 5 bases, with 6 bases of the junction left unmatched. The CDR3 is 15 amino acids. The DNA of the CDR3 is TGTGCCAGCAGCTTTGCCCTTAGCGGGAACAATGAGCAGTTCTTC. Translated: CASSFALSGNNEQFF.